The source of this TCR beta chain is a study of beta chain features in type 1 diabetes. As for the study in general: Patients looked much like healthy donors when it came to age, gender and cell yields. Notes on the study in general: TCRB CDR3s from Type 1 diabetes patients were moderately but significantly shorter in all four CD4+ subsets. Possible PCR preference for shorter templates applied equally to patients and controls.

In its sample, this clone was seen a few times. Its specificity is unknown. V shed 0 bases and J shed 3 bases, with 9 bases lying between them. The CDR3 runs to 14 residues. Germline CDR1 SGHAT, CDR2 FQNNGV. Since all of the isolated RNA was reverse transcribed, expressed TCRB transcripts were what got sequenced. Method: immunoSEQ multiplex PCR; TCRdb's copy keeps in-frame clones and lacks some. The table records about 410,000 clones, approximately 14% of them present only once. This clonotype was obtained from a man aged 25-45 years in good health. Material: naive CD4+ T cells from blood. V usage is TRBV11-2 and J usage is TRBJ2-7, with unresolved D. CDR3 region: CASSLDAAIYEQYF. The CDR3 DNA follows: TGTGCCAGCAGCTTAGATGCGGCGATCTACGAGCAGTACTTC.